The T cell receptor beta chain described here comes from a study of blood T cell repertoires in COVID-19 (dated by TCRdb to between 2020 and 2021). With respect to the entire study: Samples covering the acute and convalescent phases of COVID-19 were provided by collaborators in the United States, Italy and Spain. The prospective study material was composed of cDNA or gDNA derived from T cells, B-cell-depleted T cells, or PBMCs. The dataset comprised deeply sampled blood TCRbeta repertoires from subjects exposed to, actively infected with, or recovered from COVID-19. The repertoires were released in a freely available public database intended as a resource for research on the immune response to SARS-CoV-2. Samples were obtained from the ongoing ImmuneRACE study (first 160 participants) and from about 1,300 subjects provided by 6 global collaborators. Sample metadata almost always included a de-identified subject ID, COVID-19 status, age in years and sex. Where available, HLA class I and class II types were taken from metadata supplied by the sample provider and were not determined by assay-based typing.

In the case of this clone: Its specific antigen is unknown. The sample holds no much larger clone one base away, and base qualities are not on file.

V is reduced by 0 bases and J by 4 bases, leaving a spacing of 12 bases between them. Inclusive of the bounding cysteine and phenylalanine, the CDR3 is 15 residues long. Only CDR3 DNA is held: 45 bases, read in frame from base 1. Sequences ENHRY (CDR1) and SYGVKD (CDR2) are obtained from the germline V gene. Findings and caveats that apply to the study as a whole: The quantity of clinical and demographic metadata differed by source and by participant and was supplied without curation.

Whole blood was collected in K2EDTA tubes by collaborating institutions according to the institutions' own protocols. For TCRbeta analysis, collaborators shipped samples as frozen whole blood, isolated PBMCs, or DNA extracted from either of those sample types. TCRbeta CDR3 regions were amplified from genomic DNA by means of the immunoSEQ Assay, a bias-controlled multiplex PCR. On the authors' methods: Nucleated cell counts per sample were estimated from amplification of reference gene primers within the assay. To quantify the absolute abundance of each unique TCRbeta CDR3 rearrangement, sequence reads were collapsed and filtered. For each sample, productive Simpson clonality was calculated as the square root of Simpson's diversity index over productive rearrangements. This is the immuneACCESS table as TCRdb keeps it, with only in-frame sequences that have V and J called. A part of the clones is gone; compared with another copy, unresolved V genes explain less than half, and the rest is unexplained. The V and J calls and the clone size are those of that table, but D and trimming were determined from the DNA. The sample includes about 59,000 clones, with less than 75% observed a single time. The top ten clonotypes cover roughly 18% of the sample.

The receptor was isolated from a woman aged 45-65 years with active or convalescent COVID-19. The chain was built from TRBV10-3 and TRBJ1-2, with no confidently assigned D gene. The sequenced sample consisted of peripheral blood. The CDR3 sequence is CAISESGSRSYGYTF. The nucleotides are TGTGCCATCAGTGAGTCCGGGTCTCGCTCCTATGGCTACACCTTC.